These 21 T cell receptor beta chains came from one sample sequenced in a study of cytomegalovirus exposure and HLA in healthy donors. 13 Jbeta primers and 60 Vbeta primers were used for the PCR. Here immunoSEQ multiplex PCR was the method, and the copy in TCRdb shows in-frame clones only, minus some. The table has some 140,000 clones, 70% to 80% seen once; the top ten hold 2% to 2.5%. The material sequenced was PBMCs. These receptors all come from a man aged 25-45 years in good health and CMV-seronegative.

The rearrangement joins TRBV11-1 to TRBJ2-7; D may be TRBD1 (6 bases). This CDR3 is 16 amino acids long. Trimming cost V 1 base and J 0 bases, with 13 bases left between them. Germline V gene sequence: CDR1 SGHAT, CDR2 FQDESV (reference sequence). The CDR3 protein is CASSLDWGLVSYEQYF. The CDR3 region has the DNA TGTGCCAGCAGCTTAGATTGGGGGCTCGTCTCCTACGAGCAGTACTTC. Based on the CDR3 plus reference TRBV11-1 and TRBJ2-7, the full variable domain is EAEVAQSPRYKITEKSQAVAFWCDPISGHATLYWYRQILGQGPELLVQFQDESVVDDSQLPKDRFSAERLKGVDSTLKIQPAELGDSAMYLCASSLDWGLVSYEQYFGPGTRLTVT.

This clone was detected only a few times. The chain couples TRBV5-4 to TRBJ2-3, with a weak D call TRBD2 (5 bases). The V gene's germline CDR1 is SGHNT and CDR2 YYREEE (reference sequence). V gave up 3 bases and J gave up 0 bases, with 14 bases separating them. This CDR3 has 16 residues. The CDR3 region is CASSSLVRRSTDTQYF. In DNA form, the CDR3 reads TGTGCCAGCAGCTCGTTGGTCAGGAGGAGCACAGATACGCAGTATTTT.

The chain couples TRBV29-1 to TRBJ1-4; D not certain. CDR3 size: 13 residues. Per germline, CDR1 SQVTM and CDR2 ANQGSEA. V lost 3 bases to trimming and J lost 7 bases, with 12 bases between them. The CDR3 here is CSVDPGGGEKLFF. The CDR3, as DNA: TGCAGCGTTGATCCAGGTGGTGGTGAAAAACTGTTTTTT.

This chain connects TRBV10-3 to TRBJ1-3, with a possible D match to TRBD1 (5 bases). CDR3 length equals 14 residues. CDR1 ENHRY and CDR2 SYGVKD come from the germline V gene. V lost 2 bases, J lost 0 bases, and 5 bases lay in between. The CDR3 DNA reads as TGTGCCATCAGTGAGGACAGCTCTGGAAACACCATATATTTT. Encoded protein: CAISEDSSGNTIYF.

The rearrangement joins TRBV21-1 to TRBJ2-3; the tabulated D call, TRBD1, remains unverified against the DNA. TRBV21-1 is a known pseudogene. The CDR3 extends over 14 amino acids. The CDR3 DNA follows: TGTGCCAGCAGCAAACGTACAGGCCCCAATACGCAGTATTTT. Translation: CASSKRTGPNTQYF.

This clone has just a few counts. The chain combines TRBV6-5 with TRBJ2-2; weak D call: TRBD2 (6 bases). The germline V gene encodes CDR1 MNHEY and CDR2 SVGAGI. V was pared by 7 bases and J by 3 bases, with 9 bases between. The CDR3 is made up of 13 amino acids. Here the CDR3 reads CASNQRDTGELFF. CDR3 nucleotides: TGTGCCAGCAACCAGCGGGACACCGGGGAGCTGTTTTTT.

As for this clone: This same CDR3 is encoded by further DNA sequences in the sample. The rearrangement joins TRBV27 to TRBJ2-2; D is perhaps TRBD2 (5 bases). The length of the CDR3 is 14 residues. The ends were cut back, 6 bases at V and 2 bases at J, with 10 bases in the middle. Germline V gene sequence: CDR1 MNHEY, CDR2 SMNVEV (reference sequence). The CDR3 is CASSLGLNTGELFF. CDR3 in DNA: TGTGCCAGCAGCCTTGGACTCAACACCGGGGAGCTGTTTTTT.

In this sample, this clone turned up once. The V call is TRBV5-1, the J call TRBJ2-5; D may be TRBD1 (6 bases). Trimming left V 2 bases short and J 5 bases short, with 16 bases between. The CDR3 is 15 amino acids. CDR1 and CDR2 (germline): SGHRS, YFSETQ. CDR3 bases: TGCGCCAGCAGCTTACAGCAGGGGAATTGGGAGACCCAGTACTTC. The encoded protein is CASSLQQGNWETQYF.

In regard to this clone: A junction end diverges from the germline sequence, so it may reflect a read error. The J gene is TRBJ2-7, the V gene TRBV6-6, with D maybe TRBD2 (5 bases). The CDR3 is made up of 11 amino acids. Germline CDR1 and CDR2: MNHNY and SVGAGI (reference sequence). CDR3 protein: CASNSEGTSWF. CDR3 coding DNA: TGTGCCAGCAACTCCGAGGGTACGTCGTGGTTC.

This clone has more than one count but fewer than ten. This sequence joins TRBV2 and TRBJ2-2; TRBD2 agrees at 8 bases. J lost 0 bases, V lost 9 bases, and 3 bases had no gene match. Germline V lookup: CDR1 SNHLY, CDR2 FYNNEI. The CDR3 sequence is 14 residues long. The DNA for the CDR3 is TGTGCCAGTAAGCGGGAGTCGAACACCGGGGAGCTGTTTTTT. Translated: CASKRESNTGELFF.

The chain couples TRBV9 to TRBJ2-5; D call uncertain. The CDR3 extends over 12 amino acids. CDR1 is SGDLS and CDR2 is YYNGEE in the germline V gene. V was trimmed by 3 bases and J by 7 bases, leaving 10 bases between them. The CDR3 DNA sequence: TGTGCCAGCAGCGGTAGCACGGGGACCCAGTACTTC. This gives the protein CASSGSTGTQYF.

The chain combines TRBV28 with TRBJ1-5; 7 bases map to TRBD1. The CDR3 sequence is 14 residues long. The germline V gene has CDR1 MDHEN and CDR2 SYDVKM. V dropped 6 bases and J dropped 7; count of bases not matched to a gene: 9. CDR3 bases: TGTGCCAGCAGGGCGACAGGGAATGCCCAGCCCCAGCATTTT. This sequence encodes CASRATGNAQPQHF.

V and J are TRBV11-2 and TRBJ2-5; possible D gene TRBD2, 5 bases. This CDR3 region has 15 residues. The ends were cut back, 5 bases at V and 0 bases at J, with 13 bases in the middle. From germline, CDR1 is SGHAT and CDR2 FQNNGV. CDR3 coding DNA: TGTGCCAGCAGCCCAGGACTTTTATACCAAGAGACCCAGTACTTC. Encoded protein: CASSPGLLYQETQYF.

V is TRBV2 and J is TRBJ2-5; TRBD2 matches at 10 bases. Trimming cost V 3 bases and J 7 bases; bases outside gene matches: 17. Germline-derived CDR1 and CDR2 are SNHLY and FYNNEI. The CDR3 extends over 18 amino acids. CDR3 bases: TGTGCCAGCAGTGATACGCTAGCGGGAGATGGGGTAGATGGGACCCAGTACTTC. Translated, it gives CASSDTLAGDGVDGTQYF.

The genes are TRBV6-5 and TRBJ2-7, with 8 bases that match TRBD1. The germline V gene has CDR1 MNHEY and CDR2 SVGAGI. Trimming took 7 bases from V and 3 from J; bases not matched to a gene: 8. This CDR3 spans 14 amino acids. For the CDR3, the DNA is TGTGCCAGCAAGCTGGCAGGGGGCTTCTACGAGCAGTACTTC. Residues: CASKLAGGFYEQYF.

The rearrangement links TRBV5-1 to TRBJ2-3; a possible D gene is TRBD2 (6 bases). The V gene's germline CDR1 is SGHRS and CDR2 YFSETQ. The V gene lost 6 bases and the J gene lost 6 bases, with 23 bases spanning the gap. The CDR3 runs 16 residues. CDR3 DNA: TGCGCCAGCACCCCGACTGCGGGAATTGAGTTGGATACGCAGTATTTT. Protein product: CASTPTAGIELDTQYF.

Only one count was recorded for this clone. V gene TRBV7-6 combines with J gene TRBJ2-3; a possible D gene is TRBD1 (6 bases). Per the germline V gene, CDR1 is SGHVS and CDR2 is FNYEAQ. The CDR3 has 15 residues. V gave up 5 bases and J gave up 2 bases, with 14 bases separating them. The CDR3 region has the DNA TGTGCCAGCAGCCGCCGGGACACCTTCACAGATACGCAGTATTTT. As protein: CASSRRDTFTDTQYF.

V usage is TRBV27 and J usage is TRBJ2-3; 7 bases match TRBD1. CDR1 and CDR2 (germline): MNHEY, SMNVEV (reference sequence). The CDR3 runs 15 residues. Trimming cost V 6 bases and J 4 bases; bases outside gene matches: 10. The CDR3 DNA reads TGTGCCAGCAGACTCCGGGACAGCTACCCAGATACGCAGTATTTT. Residues: CASRLRDSYPDTQYF.

This clone has only a few counts. The chain has TRBV27 and TRBJ2-7, with TRBD2 identical over 9 bases. The CDR3 is 16 residues long. Germline assignment: CDR1 MNHEY and CDR2 SMNVEV (reference sequence). The V segment lost 5 bases and the J segment 5 bases; nucleotides outside the gene matches: 13. The CDR3 reads CASSKLTSGSANEQYF. Written as DNA, the CDR3 is TGTGCCAGCAGTAAACTGACTAGCGGAAGCGCCAACGAGCAGTACTTC.

The V call is TRBV27, the J call TRBJ2-5; 10 bases line up with TRBD1. V shed 4 bases and J 1 base; nucleotides not matched to a gene: 3. This CDR3 region has 15 residues. CDR1 and CDR2 from the germline V gene are MNHEY and SMNVEV (reference sequence). In DNA form, the CDR3 reads TGTGCCAGCAGTTGGGGACAGGGGACCCAAGAGACCCAGTACTTC. Translated: CASSWGQGTQETQYF.

V and J are TRBV30 and TRBJ1-4; possibly TRBD1 for D (5 bases). Germline-derived CDR1 and CDR2 are GTSNPN and SVGIG (reference sequence). V was cut by 6 bases and J by 0 bases, with 20 bases left in between. This CDR3 has 17 residues. CDR3 sequence reads: CACRRGSRFATNEKLFF. As DNA, the CDR3 is TGTGCCTGCCGTAGGGGCAGCCGCTTTGCAACTAATGAAAAACTGTTTTTT. The complete variable domain, with remaining parts taken from reference TRBV30 and TRBJ1-4, reads SQTIHQWPATLVQPVGSPLSLECTVEGTSNPNLYWYRQAAGRGLQLLFYSVGIGQISSEVPQNLSASRPQDRQFILSSKKLLLSDSGFYLCACRRGSRFATNEKLFFGSGTQLSVL.